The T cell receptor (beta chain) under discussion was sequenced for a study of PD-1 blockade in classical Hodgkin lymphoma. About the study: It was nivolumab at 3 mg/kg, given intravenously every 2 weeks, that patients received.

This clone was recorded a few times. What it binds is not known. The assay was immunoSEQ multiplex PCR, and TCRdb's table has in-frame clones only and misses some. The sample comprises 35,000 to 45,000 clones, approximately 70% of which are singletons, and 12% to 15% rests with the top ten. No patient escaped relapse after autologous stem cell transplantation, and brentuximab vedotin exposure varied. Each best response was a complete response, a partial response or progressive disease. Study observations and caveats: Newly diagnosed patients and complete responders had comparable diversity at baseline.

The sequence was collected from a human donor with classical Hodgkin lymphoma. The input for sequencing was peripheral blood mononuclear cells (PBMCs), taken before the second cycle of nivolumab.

CDR3 DNA: TGCGCCAGCAGCCTAGACACCAATCAGCCCCAGCATTTT. The encoded protein is CASSLDTNQPQHF. The chain couples TRBV5-1 to TRBJ1-5; D ambiguous. The CDR3 runs to 13 residues. Germline CDR1 is SGHRS and CDR2 is YFSETQ. Trimming removed 4 bases at V and 3 bases at J, with 8 bases between.